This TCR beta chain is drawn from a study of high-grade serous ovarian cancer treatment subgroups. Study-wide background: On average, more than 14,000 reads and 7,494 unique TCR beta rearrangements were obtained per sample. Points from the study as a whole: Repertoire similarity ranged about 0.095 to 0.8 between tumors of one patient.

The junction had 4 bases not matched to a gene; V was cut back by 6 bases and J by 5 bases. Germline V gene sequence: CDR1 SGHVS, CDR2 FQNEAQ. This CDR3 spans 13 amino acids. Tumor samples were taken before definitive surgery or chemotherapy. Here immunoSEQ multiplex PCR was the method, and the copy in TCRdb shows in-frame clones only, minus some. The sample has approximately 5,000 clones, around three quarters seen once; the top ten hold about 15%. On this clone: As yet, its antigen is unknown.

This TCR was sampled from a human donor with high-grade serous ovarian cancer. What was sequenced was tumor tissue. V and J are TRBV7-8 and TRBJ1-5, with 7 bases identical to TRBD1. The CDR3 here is CASSRDSHQPQHF. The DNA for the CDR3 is TGTGCCAGCAGTAGGGACAGCCATCAGCCCCAGCATTTT.